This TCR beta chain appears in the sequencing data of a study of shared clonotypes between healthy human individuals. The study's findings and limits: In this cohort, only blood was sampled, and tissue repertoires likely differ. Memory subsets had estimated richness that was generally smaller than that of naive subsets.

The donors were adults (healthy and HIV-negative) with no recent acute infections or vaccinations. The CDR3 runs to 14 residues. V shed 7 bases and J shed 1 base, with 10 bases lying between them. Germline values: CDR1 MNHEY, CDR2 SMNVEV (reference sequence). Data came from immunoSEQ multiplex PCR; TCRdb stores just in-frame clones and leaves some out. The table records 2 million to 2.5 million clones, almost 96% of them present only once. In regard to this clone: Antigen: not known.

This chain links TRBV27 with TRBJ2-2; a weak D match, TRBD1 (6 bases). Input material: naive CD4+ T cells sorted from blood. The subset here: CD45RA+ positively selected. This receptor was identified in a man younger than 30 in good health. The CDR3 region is CASKGTLNTGELFF. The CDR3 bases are TGTGCCAGCAAAGGGACATTGAACACCGGGGAGCTGTTTTTT.